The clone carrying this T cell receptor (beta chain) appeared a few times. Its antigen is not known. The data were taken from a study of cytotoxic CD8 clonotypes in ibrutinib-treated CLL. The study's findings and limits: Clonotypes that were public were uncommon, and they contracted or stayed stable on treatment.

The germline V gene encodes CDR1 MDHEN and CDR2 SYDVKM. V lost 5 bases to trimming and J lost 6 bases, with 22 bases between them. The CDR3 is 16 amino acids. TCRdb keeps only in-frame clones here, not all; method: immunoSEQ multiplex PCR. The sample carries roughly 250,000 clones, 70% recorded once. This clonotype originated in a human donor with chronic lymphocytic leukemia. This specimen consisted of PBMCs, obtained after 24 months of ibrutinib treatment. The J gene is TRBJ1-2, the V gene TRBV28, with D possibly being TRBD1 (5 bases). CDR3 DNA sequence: TGTGCCAGCAGTGTCCCTGGCAGGGTGGGTATCGATGGCTACACCTTC. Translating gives CASSVPGRVGIDGYTF.